The next 9 T cell receptor beta chains were all read from a single sample in a study of OX40 agonist ivuxolimab in advanced cancers. Profiling relied on immunoSEQ multiplex PCR, and the TCRdb table lists in-frame clones only, not all of them. The sample includes 55,000 to 70,000 clones, approximately 89% seen only once; the top ten take 1% to 1.2%. The sequenced sample was CD4+ or CD8+ T cells sorted from blood, obtained in a trial of the OX40 agonist ivuxolimab. The receptors come from an adult with an advanced solid tumor such as melanoma, head and neck, liver or kidney cancer.

J is TRBJ1-1 and V is TRBV5-5; tentative D call: TRBD1 (5 bases). Germline-derived CDR1 and CDR2 are SGHKS and YYEKEE (reference sequence). V gave up 4 bases and J gave up 0 bases, with 16 bases separating them. The CDR3 has 16 amino acids. CDR3: CASSPIPTEMNTEAFF. CDR3 nucleotides: TGTGCCAGCAGCCCCATCCCGACAGAGATGAACACTGAAGCTTTCTTT.

This sequence joins TRBV2 and TRBJ2-1, with D tentatively TRBD2 (6 bases). The CDR3 has 14 amino acids. V lost 6 bases to trimming and J lost 2 bases, with 11 bases between them. In germline, CDR1 is SNHLY, CDR2 FYNNEI. The CDR3 DNA reads TGTGCCAGCAGGGGAGGAACCCCCTACAATGAGCAGTTCTTC. Its translation is CASRGGTPYNEQFF.

This clone appeared once. The chain links TRBV2 to TRBJ1-2; no clear D gene. This CDR3 comprises 12 residues. Trimming removed 4 bases from V and 5 bases from J, with 8 bases in between. Germline V lookup: CDR1 SNHLY, CDR2 FYNNEI. The CDR3: CASSGAGYGYTF. The CDR3, as DNA: TGTGCCAGCAGTGGGGCGGGTTATGGCTACACCTTC.

This clone has a single count. CDR3 DNA: TGTGCCAGCGCGACAGGGTTTATGGGTAATGAAAAACTGTTTTTT. Its translation: CASATGFMGNEKLFF. This chain joins TRBV6-5 and TRBJ1-4, with TRBD1 matching over 7 bases. V lost 8 bases, J lost 4 bases, and 10 bases stayed unmatched. Germline-derived CDR1 and CDR2 are MNHEY and SVGAGI. CDR3 length: 15 amino acids.

The chain employs TRBV5-1 and TRBJ2-3, with TRBD2 matching over 12 bases. Looked up from germline, CDR1 is SGHRS and CDR2 is YFSETQ. The length of the CDR3 is 14 residues. The trim removed 7 bases at V and 2 bases at J, leaving 2 bases unmatched. CDR3 coding DNA: TGCGCCAGCCGACTAGCGGGGGACACAGATACGCAGTATTTT. Residues: CASRLAGDTDTQYF.

This chain links TRBV6-1 with TRBJ2-3, with no clear D. The CDR3 covers 12 residues. Germline V gene sequence: CDR1 MNHNS, CDR2 SASEGT. Trimming cost V 2 bases and J 2 bases, with 2 bases left between them. CDR3 amino acids: CASSENTDTQYF. The CDR3 nucleotides are TGTGCCAGCAGTGAAAACACAGATACGCAGTATTTT.

The V call is TRBV7-9, the J call TRBJ1-4; 9 bases align to TRBD1. With V trimmed by 5 bases and J by 7 bases, 11 bases remained unmatched. Looked up from germline, CDR1 is SEHNR and CDR2 is FQNEAQ (reference sequence). CDR3 length equals 16 residues. In nucleotides, the CDR3 is TGTGCCAGCAGCCTGGACAGGGGTTCTTTGGGTGAAAAACTGTTTTTT. Its translation is CASSLDRGSLGEKLFF.

The chain is built from TRBV4-2 and TRBJ2-1, with a weak D call TRBD1 (6 bases). With 3 bases removed from V and 4 bases from J, the gap between germline ends came to 19 bases. The length of the CDR3 is 17 residues. The germline V gene has CDR1 LGHNA and CDR2 YNFKEQ. CDR3 loop: CASSHGNRARNYNEQFF. For the CDR3, the DNA is TGTGCCAGCAGCCATGGAAACAGGGCACGAAATTACAATGAGCAGTTCTTC.

The chain carries TRBV10-3 and TRBJ1-2; tentative D call: TRBD1 (5 bases). V was cut by 3 bases and J by 2 bases, with 10 bases left in between. The CDR3 has 14 amino acids. Germline CDR1 ENHRY, CDR2 SYGVKD. CDR3 in amino acids: CAISEEKGNYGYTF. The CDR3 bases are TGTGCCATCAGTGAAGAGAAGGGGAACTATGGCTACACCTTC.